These T cell receptor beta chains were read from a single sample in a study of blood T cell repertoires in COVID-19. Clones were read by immunoSEQ multiplex PCR, and TCRdb kept only the in-frame ones, dropping some. Of tens of thousands of clones detected, roughly 86% appear once; the ten largest clones hold 1% to 1.5%. Input material: peripheral blood. The receptors originated from an elderly woman with acute or convalescent COVID-19. CDR3s include the opening cysteine and the closing phenylalanine or tryptophan. A D gene is named only where the DNA matches it firmly. The size of a clone is reported for some rows only, either as once, few or many, or as a class for expanded clones.

j_call: TRBJ2-3; clone_size: .; v_call: TRBV13; d_call: TRBD1; cdr3_aa: CASSSTTLIPGQESTDTQYF; cdr3_nt: TGTGCCAGCAGCTCTACGACGCTAATTCCGGGACAGGAAAGCACAGATACGCAGTATTTT
j_call: TRBJ2-7; clone_size: .; v_call: TRBV27; d_call: TRBD2; cdr3_aa: CASSPLGLAGGEQYF; cdr3_nt: TGTGCCAGCAGTCCCCTGGGACTAGCGGGAGGTGAGCAGTACTTC
j_call: TRBJ2-5; clone_size: .; v_call: TRBV27; d_call: .; cdr3_aa: CASSLWATQETQYF; cdr3_nt: TGTGCCAGCAGTTTATGGGCCACCCAAGAGACCCAGTACTTC
j_call: TRBJ1-4; clone_size: few; v_call: TRBV3-1/TRBV3-2; d_call: .; cdr3_aa: CASSLASGVNEKLFF; cdr3_nt: TGTGCCAGCAGCTTGGCATCGGGAGTTAATGAAAAACTGTTTTTT
j_call: TRBJ1-2; clone_size: .; v_call: TRBV28; d_call: TRBD1; cdr3_aa: CASSLTGGPSNYGYTF; cdr3_nt: TGTGCCAGCAGTTTGACAGGGGGCCCCTCTAACTATGGCTACACCTTC
j_call: TRBJ2-2; clone_size: .; v_call: TRBV6-1; d_call: .; cdr3_aa: CASSETLGAGELFF; cdr3_nt: TGTGCCAGCAGTGAAACTCTGGGAGCCGGGGAGCTGTTTTTT
j_call: TRBJ1-1; clone_size: .; v_call: TRBV5-5; d_call: .; cdr3_aa: CASRLEALLTEAFF; cdr3_nt: TGTGCCAGCAGATTAGAAGCGTTATTGACTGAAGCTTTCTTT
j_call: TRBJ2-5; clone_size: .; v_call: TRBV11-2; d_call: .; cdr3_aa: CASSLAPRETFRETQYF; cdr3_nt: TGTGCCAGCAGCTTAGCCCCCCGAGAAACCTTTCGGGAGACCCAGTACTTC
j_call: TRBJ2-1; clone_size: .; v_call: TRBV25-1; d_call: TRBD2; cdr3_aa: CASSETSGRKIGEQFF; cdr3_nt: TGTGCCAGCAGTGAGACTAGCGGGAGGAAAATTGGCGAGCAGTTCTTC
j_call: TRBJ1-2; clone_size: .; v_call: TRBV2; d_call: TRBD1; cdr3_aa: CASIIQGTYGYTF; cdr3_nt: TGTGCCAGCATTATACAGGGGACCTATGGCTACACCTTC
j_call: TRBJ1-1; clone_size: once; v_call: TRBV5-1; d_call: .; cdr3_aa: CASSLASGNTEAFF; cdr3_nt: TGCGCCAGCAGCTTGGCTTCAGGGAACACTGAAGCTTTCTTT
j_call: TRBJ1-2; clone_size: .; v_call: TRBV12-3/TRBV12-4; d_call: .; cdr3_aa: CASSYPGYGYTF; cdr3_nt: TGTGCCAGCAGTTATCCGGGCTATGGCTACACCTTC
j_call: TRBJ2-1; clone_size: .; v_call: TRBV20-1; d_call: .; cdr3_aa: CSAPLDEQFF; cdr3_nt: TGCAGTGCCCCTTTAGATGAGCAGTTCTTC
j_call: TRBJ2-2; clone_size: .; v_call: TRBV6-6; d_call: .; cdr3_aa: CASSYGQGNTGELFF; cdr3_nt: TGTGCCAGCAGTTACGGGCAGGGAAACACCGGGGAGCTGTTTTTT
j_call: TRBJ2-7; clone_size: .; v_call: TRBV4-1; d_call: TRBD2; cdr3_aa: CASSQETSGVLGGYEQYF; cdr3_nt: TGCGCCAGCAGCCAAGAGACTAGCGGGGTACTGGGTGGTTACGAGCAGTACTTC
j_call: TRBJ2-1; clone_size: .; v_call: TRBV19; d_call: TRBD2; cdr3_aa: CASKKREGLTNEQFF; cdr3_nt: TGTGCCAGTAAGAAGCGGGAGGGATTGACCAATGAGCAGTTCTTC
j_call: TRBJ1-5; clone_size: .; v_call: TRBV19; d_call: .; cdr3_aa: CASSLQINQPQHF; cdr3_nt: TGTGCCAGTAGTCTGCAGATTAATCAGCCCCAGCATTTT
j_call: TRBJ1-5; clone_size: .; v_call: TRBV27; d_call: .; cdr3_aa: CASSDRKYSNQPQHF; cdr3_nt: TGTGCCAGCAGCGACAGAAAATATAGCAATCAGCCCCAGCATTTT
j_call: TRBJ1-5; clone_size: .; v_call: TRBV19; d_call: .; cdr3_aa: CASSIRGTQPQHF; cdr3_nt: TGTGCCAGTAGTATTCGGGGTACTCAGCCCCAGCATTTT
j_call: TRBJ2-7; clone_size: .; v_call: TRBV20-1; d_call: .; cdr3_aa: CSASRGSSYEQYF; cdr3_nt: TGCAGTGCTAGTAGGGGGAGCTCCTACGAGCAGTACTTC
j_call: TRBJ2-7; clone_size: .; v_call: TRBV5-4; d_call: .; cdr3_aa: CASSRDSRYEQYF; cdr3_nt: TGTGCCAGCAGCCGCGACAGCCGCTACGAGCAGTACTTC
j_call: TRBJ2-3; clone_size: .; v_call: TRBV19; d_call: TRBD2; cdr3_aa: CASSNAGGVDTQYF; cdr3_nt: TGTGCCAGTAGTAACGCGGGAGGGGTAGATACGCAGTATTTT
j_call: TRBJ2-3; clone_size: .; v_call: TRBV7-9; d_call: TRBD2; cdr3_aa: CASSRTSGSTDTQYF; cdr3_nt: TGTGCCAGCAGTCGGACTAGCGGTTCCACCGATACGCAGTATTTT
j_call: TRBJ1-2; clone_size: few; v_call: TRBV5-1; d_call: .; cdr3_aa: CASSLGGEGNYGYTF; cdr3_nt: TGCGCCAGCAGCTTGGGTGGCGAGGGTAACTATGGCTACACCTTC
j_call: TRBJ1-1; clone_size: .; v_call: TRBV9; d_call: TRBD1; cdr3_aa: CASSVASRTGDTEAFF; cdr3_nt: TGTGCCAGCAGCGTAGCGTCCCGGACAGGGGACACTGAAGCTTTCTTT
j_call: TRBJ1-1; clone_size: .; v_call: TRBV9; d_call: TRBD1; cdr3_aa: CASSVVGTGGSEAFF; cdr3_nt: TGTGCCAGCAGCGTAGTGGGTACAGGGGGCTCTGAAGCTTTCTTT
j_call: TRBJ2-3; clone_size: .; v_call: TRBV27; d_call: TRBD2; cdr3_aa: CASRERGRDTQYF; cdr3_nt: TGTGCCAGCAGGGAGCGGGGCAGGGATACGCAGTATTTT
j_call: TRBJ2-4; clone_size: .; v_call: TRBV18; d_call: TRBD2; cdr3_aa: CASSPRTSGVSVNIQYF; cdr3_nt: TGTGCCAGCTCGCCGCGGACTAGCGGGGTCTCCGTAAACATTCAGTACTTC